This record looks at one TCR beta chain sequence and its context. The antigen is undetermined. 13 Jbeta primers and 60 Vbeta primers were used for the PCR. TCRdb's table, derived via immunoSEQ multiplex PCR, lists solely in-frame clones and lacks some. Among about 200,000 clones listed, 70% to 85% were seen once. CDR1 and CDR2 from the germline V gene are SEHNR and FQNEAQ (reference sequence). The ends were cut back, 1 base at V and 0 bases at J, with 5 bases in the middle. CDR3 length: 14 residues. This record comes from a study of cytomegalovirus exposure and HLA in healthy donors. Study findings and constraints: Evidence from a later analysis indicated that most CMV-associated TCR beta chains looked HLA-restricted.

Material for sequencing was PBMCs. The chain combines TRBV7-9 with TRBJ2-3; D uncertain. The sequence came from a girl aged 2-10 years in good health and CMV-seronegative. CDR3 sequence: CASSLVGSTDTQYF. CDR3 DNA: TGTGCCAGCAGCTTAGTCGGTAGCACAGATACGCAGTATTTT.